The sequence of this T cell receptor (beta chain) was determined in a study of control samples from healthy donors and cancer patients (dated by TCRdb to about 2020). This clone has a single count. The antigen it binds to is not known. Base qualities are not recorded, but no much larger clone differs from it by a single base. V is cut by 5 bases and J by 4 bases, and the space between the germline ends is 23 bases. The CDR1 and CDR2 encoded by the germline V gene (reference sequence) are GTSNPN and SVGIG. The CDR3 measures 16 amino acids from cysteine to phenylalanine. Only the CDR3 portion is preserved as DNA: 48 bases, with reading frame beginning at the first base. Libraries were made using the immunoSEQ multiplex PCR assay. TCRdb obtained this table from immuneACCESS and retained in-frame rearrangements with V and J assigned. These tables miss some clones; where compared with another copy, unresolved V genes account for less than half of the shortfall, and the remainder is unexplained. This sample lists over 200,000 clones; roughly four fifths were detected once. Of the sample, 13% is held by the ten largest clones.

The sequenced material came from PBMCs. The sequence is built from TRBV30 and TRBJ1-2, and the D gene may be TRBD1, 6 bases matching. The source is a woman aged 55-69 years with lung cancer. The CDR3 in this case is CAWQWGSGGRSYGYTF. The nucleotide sequence reads as follows: TGTGCCTGGCAGTGGGGGTCCGGGGGGCGCAGCTATGGCTACACCTTC.